The 28 T cell receptor beta chains below all came from one sample that was sequenced in a study of shared clonotypes between healthy human individuals. The protocol was immunoSEQ multiplex PCR, while the TCRdb copy is restricted to in-frame clones and leaves out a portion. The sample has approximately 940,000 clones; 60% to 85% are singletons. The specimen was memory CD4+ T cells sorted from blood. Subset reported: CD45RA-negative fraction. The receptors come from a man aged 18-30 years in good health.

This clone appeared a few times. In DNA, the CDR3 is TGTGCCAGCAGCAACAACAGGGTAGGAGATACGCAGTATTTT. Translated: CASSNNRVGDTQYF. The V call is TRBV11-2, the J call TRBJ2-3; D is perhaps TRBD1 (6 bases). Looked up from germline, CDR1 is SGHAT and CDR2 is FQNNGV. CDR3 size: 14 residues. The V and J ends lost 5 bases and 5 bases respectively, with 14 bases between them.

Here the CDR3 DNA reads TGCGCCAGCAGCCCCCCCGGGCGCTCTTACGAGCAGTACTTC. This sequence encodes CASSPPGRSYEQYF. The rearrangement joins TRBV4-3 to TRBJ2-7; D remains ambiguous. Trimming left V 4 bases short and J 4 bases short, with 14 bases between. The germline V gene encodes CDR1 LGHNA and CDR2 YSLEER. There are 14 residues in the CDR3.

The rearrangement links TRBV11-2 to TRBJ2-2, with D perhaps TRBD2 (6 bases). V shed 7 bases and J shed 6 bases, with 12 bases lying between them. The CDR3 consists of 13 residues. Germline CDR1 SGHAT, CDR2 FQNNGV. The CDR3 spells CASTGGLAGELFF. The CDR3 nucleotides read TGTGCCAGCACAGGAGGGCTAGCCGGGGAGCTGTTTTTT.

This chain uses TRBV5-1 with TRBJ1-1; weak D call: TRBD1 (5 bases). CDR1 is SGHRS, CDR2 YFSETQ, per germline. Trimming took off 2 bases at V and 0 bases at J, with 11 bases between the two ends. The CDR3 loop spans 15 amino acids. As DNA, the CDR3 is TGCGCCAGCAGCTTTACGACAGACATGAACACTGAAGCTTTCTTT. Its protein is CASSFTTDMNTEAFF.

The chain links TRBV5-6 to TRBJ1-1; tentatively, D is TRBD1 (6 bases). V lost 1 base, J lost 4 bases, and 14 bases lay in between. This CDR3 contains 15 residues. Germline V gene lookup returns CDR1 SGHDT and CDR2 YYEEEE. The CDR3 loop is CASSLRQALGTEAFF. The DNA of the CDR3 is TGTGCCAGCAGCTTGCGACAGGCTCTCGGCACTGAAGCTTTCTTT.

The CDR3 sequence is CASQDRVNQPQHF. The DNA for the CDR3 is TGTGCCAGCCAGGACAGAGTCAATCAGCCCCAGCATTTT. The V and J genes are TRBV10-3 and TRBJ1-5, with TRBD1 as a possible D gene (6 bases). The CDR3 runs to 13 residues. The V and J ends lost 10 bases and 3 bases respectively, with 13 bases between them. Germline V gene lookup returns CDR1 ENHRY and CDR2 SYGVKD.

This chain uses TRBV28 with TRBJ2-7; D may match TRBD1 or TRBD2 (6 bases each). The V end was cut by 2 bases, the J end by 6 bases, with 14 bases between. Germline V CDR1 and CDR2: MDHEN, SYDVKM. The CDR3 runs to 14 residues. CDR3 residues: CASSLTGTLGEQYF. In DNA form, the CDR3 reads TGTGCCAGCAGTTTAACAGGGACTTTAGGCGAGCAGTACTTC.

The chain couples TRBV5-1 to TRBJ2-1; possibly TRBD2 for D (6 bases). The CDR3 spans 13 residues. V lost 5 bases and J 6 bases, leaving 12 bases between the germline ends. CDR1 and CDR2 (germline): SGHRS, YFSETQ. The CDR3 is CASREGGGNEQFF. The CDR3 nucleotides read TGCGCCAGCAGGGAGGGAGGTGGCAATGAGCAGTTCTTC.

This chain links TRBV19 with TRBJ2-7; 8 bases match TRBD1. Germline CDR1 and CDR2: LNHDA and SQIVND (reference sequence). After removal of 5 bases from V and 3 bases from J, the junction contained 9 bases not matched to a gene. The CDR3 is 15 amino acids. The CDR3 protein is CASSVPGQASYEQYF. CDR3 nucleotide sequence: TGTGCCAGTAGTGTTCCGGGACAGGCGAGCTACGAGCAGTACTTC.

This clone was observed many times. This chain connects TRBV6-6 to TRBJ1-4; 10 nucleotides align to TRBD1. The germline CDR1 and CDR2 sequences are MNHNY and SVGAGI (reference sequence). V trimming: 5 bases; J trimming: 8 bases; junction bases outside the gene matches: 5. The length of the CDR3 is 14 residues. The CDR3: CASSRQGAREKLFF. The CDR3 nucleotides read TGTGCCAGCAGTCGACAGGGGGCGAGGGAAAAACTGTTTTTT.

Points on this clone: Other DNA sequences within the sample encode an identical CDR3. The chain combines TRBV21-1 with TRBJ1-6; the table's D call, TRBD1, was not checked against the DNA. TRBV21-1 is labeled a pseudogene. CDR3 size: 15 residues. This CDR3 is CASSKQGTYNSPLHF. The CDR3 DNA is TGTGCCAGCAGCAAACAGGGAACCTATAATTCACCCCTCCACTTT.

Only one count was recorded for this clone. The chain couples TRBV11-1 to TRBJ1-4, with 9 bases identical to TRBD1. The V gene end was trimmed by 5 bases and the J gene end by 4 bases; junction bases not matched to a gene: 5. Germline CDR1 SGHAT, CDR2 FQDESV (reference sequence). The CDR3 is made up of 15 amino acids. The CDR3 DNA is TGTGCCAGCAGCGATCCGGGACAGGGTAATGAAAAACTGTTTTTT. Its protein is CASSDPGQGNEKLFF.

This sequence joins TRBV28 and TRBJ1-2; no clear D. In germline, CDR1 is MDHEN, CDR2 SYDVKM. The CDR3 is made up of 12 amino acids. The V gene lost 5 bases and the J gene lost 8 bases, with 12 bases spanning the gap. The CDR3 loop reads CASSLEQGGYTF. Written as DNA, the CDR3 is TGTGCCAGCAGTCTTGAGCAAGGCGGCTACACCTTC.

J is TRBJ2-1 and V is TRBV5-4, with 10 bases aligning to TRBD2. The CDR3 totals 17 residues. The germline gives CDR1 SGHNT, CDR2 YYREEE (reference sequence). J gave up 4 bases and V 0 bases, and 7 bases lay outside the gene matches. The CDR3 DNA sequence: TGTGCCAGCAGCTTGGGGGGTCCGGGACTAGCGTACAATGAGCAGTTCTTC. It is translated as CASSLGGPGLAYNEQFF.

This clone was seen more than once but under ten times. The V gene is TRBV30, the J gene TRBJ1-5; D is unclear. V lost 0 bases to trimming and J lost 6 bases, with 15 bases between them. This CDR3 has 15 residues. Germline-derived CDR1 and CDR2 are GTSNPN and SVGIG (reference sequence). CDR3 amino acids: CAWSVRSDGSQPQHF. The CDR3 region has the DNA TGTGCCTGGAGTGTACGGTCAGACGGTAGTCAGCCCCAGCATTTT.

This clone was found once. Its ends do not fully match the called genes, so a read error is possible. The chain couples TRBV14 to TRBJ1-2; 7 bases fit TRBD1. CDR3 length: 12 residues. CDR1 and CDR2 (germline): SGHDN, FVKESK. The CDR3 region is CASSQDRTGFVF. The CDR3 DNA reads as TGTGCCAGCAGCCAAGATCGGACAGGTTTTGTCTTC. The variable domain in full, with the rest retrieved from reference TRBV14 and TRBJ1-2, is EAGVTQFPSHSVIEKGQTVTLRCDPISGHDNLYWYRRVMGKEIKFLLHFVKESKQDESGMPNNRFLAERTGGTYSTLKVQPAELEDSGVYFCASSQDRTGFVFGSGTRLTVV.

This rearrangement joins TRBV5-1 to TRBJ1-5; no firm D call. Per the germline V gene, CDR1 is SGHRS and CDR2 is YFSETQ. This CDR3 comprises 13 residues. V was shortened by 2 bases and J by 9 bases, with 12 bases between the two germline ends. CDR3 protein: CASSFDGDPPQHF. The CDR3 DNA follows: TGCGCCAGCAGCTTCGACGGAGACCCGCCCCAGCATTTT.

The chain links TRBV6-6 to TRBJ2-7; D call uncertain. Germline V gene sequence: CDR1 MNHNY, CDR2 SVGAGI (reference sequence). Trimming removed 7 bases from V and 1 base from J, with 8 bases in between. The CDR3 loop spans 12 amino acids. The CDR3 region has the DNA TGTGCCAGCACCACACAGTCCTACGAGCAGTACTTC. It is translated as CASTTQSYEQYF.

The chain carries TRBV6-5 and TRBJ1-1; D might be TRBD1 (6 bases). The CDR3 is made up of 15 amino acids. The V end lost 6 bases, the J end lost 0 bases, and 14 bases lay between the germline ends. Per the germline V gene, CDR1 is MNHEY and CDR2 is SVGAGI. The CDR3 DNA reads TGTGCCAGCAGCCTCGCCAGGGGCATGAACACTGAAGCTTTCTTT. Translating it yields CASSLARGMNTEAFF.

A word on this clone: The same CDR3 also results from other DNA sequences found in this sample. The chain is built from TRBV18 and TRBJ1-4; maybe TRBD1 (5 bases). CDR1 KGHSH and CDR2 LQKENI come from the germline V gene. This CDR3 is 14 amino acids long. V was cut by 3 bases and J by 7 bases, with 12 bases left in between. This CDR3 reads CASSPGTGSEKLFF. The DNA for the CDR3 is TGTGCCAGCTCACCCGGGACGGGAAGTGAAAAACTGTTTTTT.

In regard to this clone: A far larger clone is only one base removed, so a read error is likely. The chain combines TRBV5-6 with TRBJ2-4, with D maybe TRBD2 (6 bases). This CDR3 is 13 amino acids long. Per germline, CDR1 SGHDT and CDR2 YYEEEE. The CDR3 protein is CASSLAGVNIRYF. The CDR3, as DNA: TGTGCCAGCAGCTTGGCGGGGGTGAACATTCGGTACTTC.

Concerning this clone: One end of the junction fails to match germline, which may point to a read error. The rearrangement joins TRBV4-1 to TRBJ2-1; the D is unclear. This CDR3 has 13 amino acids. Germline-derived CDR1 and CDR2 are MGHRA and YSYEKL. The CDR3 here is CASSQDRSTLSVF. As DNA, the CDR3 is TGCGCCAGCAGCCAAGATCGATCTACCCTGTCTGTCTTC.

This clone was recorded at least ten times. The CDR3 reads CAIPRGLAGGGSDEQFF. The CDR3 region has the DNA TGTGCCATTCCGCGGGGGCTAGCGGGAGGAGGGTCCGATGAGCAGTTCTTC. The chain joins TRBV7-9 to TRBJ2-1, with TRBD2 identical over 11 bases. J was trimmed by 8 bases and V by 10 bases; bases with no gene match: 19. CDR1 is SEHNR and CDR2 is FQNEAQ in the germline V gene (reference sequence). The CDR3 sequence is 17 residues long.

This clone has a handful of counts. The gene calls are TRBV10-1 and TRBJ2-1; possibly TRBD2 for D (5 bases). Germline CDR1 WNHNN, CDR2 SYGVQD (reference sequence). Trimming shortened V by 6 bases and J by 10 bases, and 16 bases separated the two germline ends. The CDR3 sequence is 13 residues long. CDR3 region: CASRVSVLGEQFF. The CDR3 region has the DNA TGCGCCAGCAGGGTTAGCGTCCTAGGGGAGCAGTTCTTC.

The rearrangement joins TRBV2 to TRBJ2-5; tentative D call: TRBD1 (6 bases). The CDR3 extends over 14 amino acids. Per the germline V gene, CDR1 is SNHLY and CDR2 is FYNNEI. Trimming left V 4 bases short and J 5 bases short, with 14 bases between. Here the CDR3 reads CASSAGRGVETQYF. As DNA, the CDR3 is TGTGCCAGCAGTGCCGGCAGGGGAGTGGAGACCCAGTACTTC. Drawing the rest from reference TRBV2 and TRBJ2-5, the complete variable domain is EPEVTQTPSHQVTQMGQEVILRCVPISNHLYFYWYRQILGQKVEFLVSFYNNEISEKSEIFDDQFSVERPDGSNFTLKIRSTKLEDSAMYFCASSAGRGVETQYFGPGTRLLVL.

V is TRBV5-6 and J is TRBJ1-2, with D tentatively TRBD1 (5 bases). The germline gives CDR1 SGHDT, CDR2 YYEEEE. Trimming took 2 bases from V and 8 from J, leaving 7 bases between them. CDR3 length: 11 amino acids. Here the CDR3 reads CASSFGGGYTF. The CDR3 nucleotides read TGTGCCAGCAGCTTTGGGGGAGGCTACACCTTC.

The chain has TRBV28 and TRBJ1-4; D is uncertain. V lost 4 bases and J lost 12, with 12 bases in between. The CDR3 contains 12 residues. From germline, CDR1 is MDHEN and CDR2 SYDVKM. CDR3: CASSSGSGELFF. CDR3 coding DNA: TGTGCCAGCAGTTCCGGGTCCGGGGAACTGTTTTTT.

This chain joins TRBV10-1 and TRBJ2-1; D might be TRBD1 (5 bases). V was trimmed by 4 bases and J by 3 bases, leaving 7 bases between them. CDR3 length: 13 residues. Germline CDR1 reads WNHNN; CDR2 reads SYGVQD (reference sequence). CDR3 DNA sequence: TGCGCCAGCAGTGGACAGATCTACAATGAGCAGTTCTTC. Protein sequence: CASSGQIYNEQFF.